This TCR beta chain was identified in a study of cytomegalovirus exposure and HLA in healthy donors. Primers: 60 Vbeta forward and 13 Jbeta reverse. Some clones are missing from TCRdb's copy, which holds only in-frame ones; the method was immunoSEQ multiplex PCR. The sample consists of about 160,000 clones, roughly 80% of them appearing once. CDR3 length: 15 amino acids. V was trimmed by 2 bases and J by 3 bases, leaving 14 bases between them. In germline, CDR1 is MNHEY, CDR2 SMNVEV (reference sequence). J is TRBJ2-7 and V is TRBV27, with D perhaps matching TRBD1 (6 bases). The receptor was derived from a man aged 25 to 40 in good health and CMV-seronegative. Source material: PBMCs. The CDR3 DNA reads TGTGCCAGCAGTTTAGGGAACAGGGTGGTCTACGAGCAGTACTTC. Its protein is CASSLGNRVVYEQYF.